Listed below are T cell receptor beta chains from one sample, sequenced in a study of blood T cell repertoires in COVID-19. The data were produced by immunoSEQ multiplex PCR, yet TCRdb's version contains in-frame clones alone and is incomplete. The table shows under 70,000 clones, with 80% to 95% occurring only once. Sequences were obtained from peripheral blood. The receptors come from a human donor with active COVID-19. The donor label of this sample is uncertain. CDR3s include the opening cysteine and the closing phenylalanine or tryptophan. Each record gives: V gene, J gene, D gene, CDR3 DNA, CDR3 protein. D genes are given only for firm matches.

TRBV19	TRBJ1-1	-	TGTGCCAGTAGTATAGGACAGATGAACACTGAAGCTTTCTTT	CASSIGQMNTEAFF
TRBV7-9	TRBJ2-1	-	TGTGCCAGCAGCTTCAACAGGGAAGTGGATGAGCAGTTCTTC	CASSFNREVDEQFF
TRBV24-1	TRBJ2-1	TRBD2	TGTGCCACCAGCTCGGGGAGCGGGAGCATCCCTGAGCAGTTCTTC	CATSSGSGSIPEQFF
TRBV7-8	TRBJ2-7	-	TGTGCCAGCAGCTTGTTACAGGGTTCCTACGAGCAGTACTTC	CASSLLQGSYEQYF
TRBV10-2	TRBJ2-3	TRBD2	TGCGCCAGCAGTGACCCTAGCGGGAGTCGGTATTTT	CASSDPSGSRYF
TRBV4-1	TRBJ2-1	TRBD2	TGCGCCAGCAGCCAAAGTAGCGGGAGCTCCTACAATGAGCAGTTCTTC	CASSQSSGSSYNEQFF
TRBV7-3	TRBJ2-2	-	TGTGCCAGCAGCTTACAACTAGGGAACACCGGGGAGCTGTTTTTT	CASSLQLGNTGELFF
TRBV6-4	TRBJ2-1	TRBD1	TGTGCCAGCAGTGCGGGACAGGGGGATTACAATGAGCAGTTCTTC	CASSAGQGDYNEQFF
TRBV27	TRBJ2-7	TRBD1	TGTGCCAGCAGTCCGGACAGGGGGCTCTACGAGCAGTACTTC	CASSPDRGLYEQYF
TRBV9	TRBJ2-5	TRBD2	TGTGCCAGCAGCGTCACTAGCGGGAGCCGAGAGACCCAGTACTTC	CASSVTSGSRETQYF
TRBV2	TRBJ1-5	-	TGTGCCAGCAGCGAGGGGGAGGGTCAGCCCCAGCATTTT	CASSEGEGQPQHF
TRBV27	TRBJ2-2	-	TGTGCCAGCAGTTTTACAGAAAACACCGGGGAGCTGTTTTTT	CASSFTENTGELFF
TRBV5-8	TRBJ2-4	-	TGTGCCAGCAGTGGATACAGAGCCCAAGCCAAAAACATTCAGTACTTC	CASSGYRAQAKNIQYF